One sample yielded the 16 T cell receptor beta chains listed below, sequenced in a study of shared clonotypes between healthy human individuals. CD45RO negativity and positive selection for CCR7 defined naive CD8 cells, a population that excluded terminally differentiated effector memory CD45RA+ cells. Some clones are missing from TCRdb's copy, which holds only in-frame ones; the method was immunoSEQ multiplex PCR. The sample comprises around 2,000,000 clones, about 95% of which are singletons, and about 1.1% rests with the top ten. The sample was naive CD8+ T cells sorted from blood. These receptors were obtained from a man between 18 and 29 years old in good health.

V and J are TRBV4-1 and TRBJ2-1; 7 bases are a match to TRBD1. The CDR3 covers 14 residues. CDR1 is MGHRA and CDR2 is YSYEKL in the germline V gene. The ends lost 3 bases at V and 6 bases at J; junction bases unmatched: 5. The CDR3 coding sequence is TGCGCCAGCAGCCATGCGCAGGGGGTCAATGAGCAGTTCTTC. Translating it yields CASSHAQGVNEQFF.

This chain joins TRBV12-1 and TRBJ2-3; the table calls TRBD2, which could not be checked here. TRBV12-1 is a pseudogene segment. The length of the CDR3 is 13 residues. In DNA form, the CDR3 reads TGTGCCAGCAGCTTTAGCGACACAGATACGCAGTATTTT. It encodes CASSFSDTDTQYF.

The chain employs TRBV7-8 and TRBJ2-7; 7 bases agree with TRBD2. With 6 bases clipped from V and 6 bases from J, the junction kept 8 bases outside the gene matches. This CDR3 has 13 amino acids. Germline V gene data show CDR1 as SGHVS and CDR2 as FQNEAQ. The CDR3 loop reads CASRGGPSGEQYF. The CDR3 region has the DNA TGTGCCAGCAGGGGAGGGCCTTCGGGCGAGCAGTACTTC.

The genes are TRBV5-6 and TRBJ1-2; 8 bases agree with TRBD1. Germline CDR1 reads SGHDT; CDR2 reads YYEEEE. CDR3 length equals 16 residues. V gave up 0 bases and J gave up 6 bases; unmatched junction bases: 10. CDR3 DNA: TGTGCCAGCAGCTTGGGGGACAGGTCCCCTGGGGATGGCTACACCTTC. Encoded protein: CASSLGDRSPGDGYTF.

The chain links TRBV7-6 to TRBJ1-1; D ambiguous. The length of the CDR3 is 15 residues. Between the trimmed V and J ends, which lost 1 base and 0 bases, there was a span of 9 bases. The V gene's germline CDR1 is SGHVS and CDR2 FNYEAQ. CDR3 protein: CASSLEPTMNTEAFF. CDR3 DNA: TGTGCCAGCAGCTTAGAGCCTACTATGAACACTGAAGCTTTCTTT.

The count of this clone is one. The rearrangement uses TRBV27 and TRBJ2-1; D may be TRBD1 (5 bases). V was clipped by 5 bases and J by 8 bases, with 10 bases between them. The CDR3 covers 12 residues. CDR1 MNHEY and CDR2 SMNVEV come from the germline V gene (reference sequence). The CDR3 DNA reads TGTGCCAGCAGTAATTCAGGGTATGAGCAGTTCTTC. Protein sequence: CASSNSGYEQFF.

This clone was counted a single time. The chain is built from TRBV6-5 and TRBJ2-2, with D perhaps TRBD1 (7 bases). CDR3 size: 15 residues. The V end lost 0 bases, the J end lost 4 bases, and 9 bases lay between the germline ends. CDR1 is MNHEY, CDR2 SVGAGI, per germline. CDR3 nucleotides: TGTGCCAGCAGTTACTCGGAGGGGGCCACCGGGGAGCTGTTTTTT. As protein: CASSYSEGATGELFF.

About this clone itself: Other DNA sequences in the sample encode the same CDR3. The V gene is TRBV7-9, the J gene TRBJ2-5; TRBD1 matches 7 bases. Looked up from germline, CDR1 is SEHNR and CDR2 is FQNEAQ (reference sequence). The ends lost 3 bases at V and 2 bases at J; junction bases unmatched: 3. CDR3 length equals 14 residues. The CDR3 is CASSFGTVQETQYF. The CDR3 DNA reads as TGTGCCAGCAGCTTTGGGACAGTACAAGAGACCCAGTACTTC.

This clone was picked up one time. The V call is TRBV13, the J call TRBJ2-1; the match to TRBD2 covers 9 bases. The CDR3 is 16 residues long. J lost 3 bases, V lost 5 bases, and 8 bases had no gene match. CDR1 is PRHDT, CDR2 FYEKMQ, per germline (reference sequence). The CDR3 reads CASSLSGRGLYNEQFF. In DNA form, the CDR3 reads TGTGCCAGCAGCCTTAGCGGGAGAGGGCTCTACAATGAGCAGTTCTTC.

The chain is built from TRBV9 and TRBJ2-3, with no clear D. Per germline, CDR1 SGDLS and CDR2 YYNGEE. The CDR3 totals 15 residues. V was cut by 4 bases and J by 4 bases, with 16 bases left in between. Here the CDR3 reads CASSPLTIEPDTQYF. In DNA, the CDR3 is TGTGCCAGCAGCCCCTTGACAATAGAACCAGATACGCAGTATTTT. Full variable domain (remainder filled in from reference TRBV9 and TRBJ2-3): DSGVTQTPKHLITATGQRVTLRCSPRSGDLSVYWYQQSLDQGLQFLIQYYNGEERAKGNILERFSAQQFPDLHSELNLSSLELGDSALYFCASSPLTIEPDTQYFGPGTRLTVL.

The rearrangement links TRBV10-3 to TRBJ1-1, with no clear D. The V end lost 2 bases, the J end lost 5 bases, and 6 bases lay between the germline ends. The CDR3 is made up of 12 amino acids. Germline lookup yields CDR1 ENHRY and CDR2 SYGVKD. The CDR3 sequence: CAISEVYTEAFF. The DNA for the CDR3 is TGTGCCATCAGTGAGGTGTATACTGAAGCTTTCTTT.

This clone was counted a few times. This chain connects TRBV10-3 to TRBJ1-5, with D hard to call. CDR1 and CDR2 from the germline V gene are ENHRY and SYGVKD. V lost 3 bases and J 6 bases, leaving 15 bases between the germline ends. The CDR3 contains 15 residues. This CDR3 reads CAISDQARESQPQHF. CDR3 DNA sequence: TGTGCCATCAGTGATCAGGCCCGCGAGAGTCAGCCCCAGCATTTT.

The chain joins TRBV6-1 to TRBJ2-3; 10 bases fit TRBD2. Losses at the gene ends were 4 bases for V and 3 bases for J; bases not matched to a gene: 13. Germline V gene lookup returns CDR1 MNHNS and CDR2 SASEGT. This CDR3 has 18 residues. CDR3 coding DNA: TGTGCCAGCAGTGTATCAGCGGGAGGGCCTAGTGGGACAGATACGCAGTATTTT. Translated: CASSVSAGGPSGTDTQYF.

The rearrangement links TRBV27 to TRBJ2-5; D possibly corresponds to TRBD2 (5 bases). The CDR3 length is 14 residues. Per the germline V gene, CDR1 is MNHEY and CDR2 is SMNVEV (reference sequence). The germline V and J ends were trimmed by 7 bases and 0 bases, with 12 bases remaining between them. CDR3 loop: CASKGVGYQETQYF. DNA for the CDR3: TGTGCCAGCAAGGGAGTCGGGTACCAAGAGACCCAGTACTTC.

The chain has TRBV30 and TRBJ1-2; the D is unclear. The ends were cut back, 3 bases at V and 4 bases at J, with 15 bases in the middle. Germline V CDR1 and CDR2: GTSNPN, SVGIG (reference sequence). The CDR3 length is 14 residues. Here the CDR3 reads CAWRNSVEGYGYTF. The CDR3 nucleotides read TGTGCCTGGAGAAACTCCGTAGAGGGCTATGGCTACACCTTC. Using reference TRBV30 and TRBJ1-2 for the parts outside the CDR3, the full variable domain is SQTIHQWPATLVQPVGSPLSLECTVEGTSNPNLYWYRQAAGRGLQLLFYSVGIGQISSEVPQNLSASRPQDRQFILSSKKLLLSDSGFYLCAWRNSVEGYGYTFGSGTRLTVV.

Turning to this clone: Additional DNA sequences in this sample encode the identical CDR3. The chain recombines TRBV27 with TRBJ1-4; D unresolved. The CDR3 spans 13 residues. Trimming stripped 4 bases from V and 5 bases from J, with 8 bases between. Germline V gene lookup returns CDR1 MNHEY and CDR2 SMNVEV (reference sequence). The DNA for the CDR3 is TGTGCCAGCAGTTACGGTGCAAATGAAAAACTGTTTTTT. Amino acid sequence: CASSYGANEKLFF.